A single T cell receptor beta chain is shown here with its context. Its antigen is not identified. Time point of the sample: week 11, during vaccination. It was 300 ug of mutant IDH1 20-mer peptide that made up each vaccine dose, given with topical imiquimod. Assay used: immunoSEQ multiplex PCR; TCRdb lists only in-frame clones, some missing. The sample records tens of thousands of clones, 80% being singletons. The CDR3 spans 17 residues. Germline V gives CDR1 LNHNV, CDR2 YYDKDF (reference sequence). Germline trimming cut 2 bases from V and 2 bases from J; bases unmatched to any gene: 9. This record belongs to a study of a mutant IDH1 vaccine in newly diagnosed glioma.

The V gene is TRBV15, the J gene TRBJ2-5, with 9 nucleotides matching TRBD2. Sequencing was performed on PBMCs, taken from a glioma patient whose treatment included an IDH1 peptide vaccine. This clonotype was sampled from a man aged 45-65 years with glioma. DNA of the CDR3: TGTGCCACCAGCAGACCTCCGACTAGCGGATCACAAGAGACCCAGTACTTC. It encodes CATSRPPTSGSQETQYF. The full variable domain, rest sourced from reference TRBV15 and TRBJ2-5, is DAMVIQNPRYQVTQFGKPVTLSCSQTLNHNVMYWYQQKSSQAPKLLFHYYDKDFNNEADTPDNFQSRRPNTSFCFLDIRSPGLGDTAMYLCATSRPPTSGSQETQYFGPGTRLLVL.